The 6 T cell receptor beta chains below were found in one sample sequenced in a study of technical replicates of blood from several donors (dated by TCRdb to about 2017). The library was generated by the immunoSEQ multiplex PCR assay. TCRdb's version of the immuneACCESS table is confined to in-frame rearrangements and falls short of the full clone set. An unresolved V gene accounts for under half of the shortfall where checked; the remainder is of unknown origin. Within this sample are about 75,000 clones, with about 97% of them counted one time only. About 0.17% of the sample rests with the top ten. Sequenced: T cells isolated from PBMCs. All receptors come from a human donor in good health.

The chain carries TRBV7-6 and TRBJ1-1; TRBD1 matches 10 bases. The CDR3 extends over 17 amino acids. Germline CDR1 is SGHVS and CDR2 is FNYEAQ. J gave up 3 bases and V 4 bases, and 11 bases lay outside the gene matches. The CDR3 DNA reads TGTGCCAGCAGCTCTATGGGACAGGGGACGGTCGACACTGAAGCTTTCTTT. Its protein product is CASSSMGQGTVDTEAFF.

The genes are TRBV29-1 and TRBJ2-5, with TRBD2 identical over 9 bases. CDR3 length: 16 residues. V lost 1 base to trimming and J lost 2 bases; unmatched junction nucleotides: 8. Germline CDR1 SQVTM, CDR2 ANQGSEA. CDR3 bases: TGCAGCGTTGAAGGGTCTAGCGGGGCTACTCAAGAGACCCAGTACTTC. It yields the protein CSVEGSSGATQETQYF. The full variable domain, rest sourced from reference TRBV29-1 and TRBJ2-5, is SAVISQKPSRDICQRGTSLTIQCQVDSQVTMMFWYRQQPGQSLTLIATANQGSEATYESGFVIDKFPISRPNLTFSTLTVSNMSPEDSSIYLCSVEGSSGATQETQYFGPGTRLLVL.

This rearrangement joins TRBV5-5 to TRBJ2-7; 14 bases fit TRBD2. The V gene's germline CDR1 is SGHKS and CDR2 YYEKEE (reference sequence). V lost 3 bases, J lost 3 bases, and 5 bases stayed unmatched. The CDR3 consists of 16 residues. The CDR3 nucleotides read TGTGCCAGCAGCTCGGGACTAGCGGGAGTTGTCTACGAGCAGTACTTC. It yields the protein CASSSGLAGVVYEQYF.

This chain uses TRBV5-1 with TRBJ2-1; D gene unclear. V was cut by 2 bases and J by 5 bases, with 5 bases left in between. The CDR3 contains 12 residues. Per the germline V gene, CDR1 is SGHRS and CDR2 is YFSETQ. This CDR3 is CASSFHHNEQFF. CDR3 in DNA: TGCGCCAGCAGCTTCCATCACAATGAGCAGTTCTTC.

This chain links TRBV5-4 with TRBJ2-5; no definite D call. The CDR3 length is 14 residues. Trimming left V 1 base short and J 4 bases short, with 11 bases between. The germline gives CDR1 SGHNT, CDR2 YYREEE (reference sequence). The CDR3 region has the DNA TGTGCCAGCAGCTTGCCCAGCGATTCAGAGACCCAGTACTTC. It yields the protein CASSLPSDSETQYF.

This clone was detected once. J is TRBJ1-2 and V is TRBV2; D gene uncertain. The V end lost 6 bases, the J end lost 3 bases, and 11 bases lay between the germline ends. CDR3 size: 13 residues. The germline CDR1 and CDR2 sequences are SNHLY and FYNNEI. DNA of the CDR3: TGTGCCAGCAGCCTCATTGAGGACTATGGCTACACCTTC. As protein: CASSLIEDYGYTF.